This is a list of T cell receptor beta chains from one sample in a study of blood T cell repertoires in COVID-19. Assay used: immunoSEQ multiplex PCR; TCRdb lists only in-frame clones, some missing. This table holds fewer than 200,000 clones, about 90% found once. Sequencing used PBMCs or T cells enriched from blood (not recorded which). These receptors originate from a woman younger than 35 who had recovered from COVID-19. The CDR3 runs from the conserved cysteine through the conserved F or W. A D gene is named only where the DNA matches it firmly. Rows may omit the clone size; those that give it use once, few, many or a size class.

CDR3 protein,CDR3 DNA,clone size,J gene,D gene,V gene
CASSSRTGGNTEAFF,TGTGCCAGCAGCTCGCGGACAGGGGGCAACACTGAAGCTTTCTTT,-,TRBJ1-1,TRBD1,TRBV7-8
CASSWTSGSYEQYF,TGTGCCAGCAGTTGGACTAGCGGGAGCTACGAGCAGTACTTC,-,TRBJ2-7,TRBD2,TRBV2
CASGSSGNTIYF,TGTGCCAGCGGTAGCTCTGGAAACACCATATATTTT,-,TRBJ1-3,-,TRBV2
CAISPRGGVLETQYF,TGTGCCATCAGCCCCCGGGGGGGTGTCTTGGAGACCCAGTACTTC,-,TRBJ2-5,TRBD2,TRBV10-3
CASSLLRTSASGEQYF,TGTGCCAGCAGCTTATTGAGGACTAGCGCCTCCGGGGAGCAGTACTTC,-,TRBJ2-7,TRBD2,TRBV11-2
CASRGQGGLYEQYF,TGTGCCAGCAGAGGTCAGGGGGGTCTCTACGAGCAGTACTTC,many,TRBJ2-7,-,TRBV11-2
CAISPWGTTNEQFF,TGTGCCATCAGCCCTTGGGGGACAACGAATGAGCAGTTCTTC,-,TRBJ2-1,-,TRBV10-3
CASSSLFSYEQYF,TGTGCCAGCAGTTCCCTATTCTCCTACGAGCAGTACTTC,once,TRBJ2-7,-,TRBV28
CSVGQGNGNEQFF,TGCAGCGTTGGACAGGGGAATGGCAATGAGCAGTTCTTC,-,TRBJ2-1,TRBD1,TRBV29-1
CASSVGALSGGTDTQYF,TGCGCCAGCAGCGTCGGAGCACTGAGCGGGGGGACGGATACGCAGTATTTT,-,TRBJ2-3,TRBD2,TRBV5-1
CASSSTGGVKLTDTQYF,TGTGCCAGCAGCTCAACGGGAGGGGTCAAACTTACAGATACGCAGTATTTT,-,TRBJ2-3,TRBD2,TRBV7-3
CASSPPDRAYYNEQFF,TGTGCCAGCAGTCCGCCGGACAGGGCTTACTACAATGAGCAGTTCTTC,-,TRBJ2-1,TRBD1,TRBV6-2/TRBV6-3
CASSAVGLHTDTQYF,TGTGCCAGCAGCGCGGTTGGACTTCACACAGATACGCAGTATTTT,-,TRBJ2-3,-,TRBV5-4
CASSPQGGYNSPLHF,TGTGCCAGCAGCCCCCAGGGTGGCTATAATTCACCCCTCCACTTT,few,TRBJ1-6,-,TRBV3-1/TRBV3-2
CASSISPNTGELFF,TGTGCCAGCAGCATTAGTCCGAACACCGGGGAGCTGTTTTTT,-,TRBJ2-2,-,TRBV11-2
CAWSRGNTGELFF,TGTGCCTGGAGTCGCGGGAACACCGGGGAGCTGTTTTTT,-,TRBJ2-2,-,TRBV30
CASSPRDREEYGYTF,TGTGCCAGTAGTCCTAGGGACAGAGAGGAGTATGGCTACACCTTC,-,TRBJ1-2,TRBD1,TRBV19
CASSPPGMAGAREKLFF,TGTGCCAGCTCACCACCGGGTATGGCGGGGGCTCGAGAAAAACTGTTTTTT,-,TRBJ1-4,-,TRBV18
CASSPHESSYEQYF,TGTGCCAGCAGTCCCCATGAGTCCTCCTACGAGCAGTACTTC,-,TRBJ2-7,-,TRBV2
CASSLRGTNEAYGYTF,TGTGCCAGCAGCTTGAGGGGAACAAACGAAGCCTATGGCTACACCTTC,-,TRBJ1-2,-,TRBV5-5
CASSGRQGPYEQYF,TGTGCCAGCAGTGGGCGCCAGGGCCCCTACGAGCAGTACTTC,-,TRBJ2-7,-,TRBV2
CAISGEGLLETQYF,TGTGCCATCAGTGGAGAGGGACTGCTAGAGACCCAGTACTTC,-,TRBJ2-5,-,TRBV10-3
CSVQMTGNTEAFF,TGCAGCGTCCAGATGACGGGAAACACTGAAGCTTTCTTT,-,TRBJ1-1,-,TRBV29-1
CASSWRGGLRTDTQYF,TGTGCCAGCAGTTGGCGCGGGGGCCTAAGAACAGATACGCAGTATTTT,-,TRBJ2-3,-,TRBV6-2/TRBV6-3
CASSPRDSNSPLHF,TGTGCCAGCAGCCCAAGGGACAGCAATTCACCCCTCCACTTT,-,TRBJ1-6,TRBD1,TRBV3-1/TRBV3-2
CAISETTPASGNTIYF,TGTGCCATCAGTGAGACGACACCCGCCTCTGGAAACACCATATATTTT,-,TRBJ1-3,-,TRBV10-3
CASSLGGYEQYF,TGTGCCAGCAGCCTGGGGGGCTACGAGCAGTACTTC,-,TRBJ2-7,-,TRBV2
CATSDPGQGNTGELFF,TGTGCCACCAGTGACCCGGGACAGGGTAACACCGGGGAGCTGTTTTTT,-,TRBJ2-2,TRBD1,TRBV24-1
CASRPQQGAYEQYF,TGTGCCAGCAGACCTCAACAGGGGGCCTACGAGCAGTACTTC,-,TRBJ2-7,TRBD1,TRBV28
CAISGQVGTGYNEQFF,TGTGCCATCAGTGGCCAAGTCGGGACAGGTTACAATGAGCAGTTCTTC,-,TRBJ2-1,TRBD1,TRBV10-3
CASSSPGVNTEAFF,TGTGCCAGCAGCAGCCCCGGGGTGAACACTGAAGCTTTCTTT,-,TRBJ1-1,-,TRBV6-5
CASSLGYSGEADTQYF,TGTGCCAGCAGTCTAGGGTACAGCGGAGAGGCAGATACGCAGTATTTT,-,TRBJ2-3,-,TRBV2
CASSRGGPDTQYF,TGTGCCAGCAGCCGGGGAGGCCCAGATACGCAGTATTTT,-,TRBJ2-3,-,TRBV6-4
CASSPGGGRWTDIYEQYF,TGTGCCAGCAGCCCCGGGGGGGGGAGGTGGACAGATATCTACGAGCAGTACTTC,-,TRBJ2-7,TRBD2,TRBV11-3
CASSRYQIDRDNQPQHF,TGTGCTAGCAGCCGTTACCAGATTGACAGGGACAATCAGCCCCAGCATTTT,-,TRBJ1-5,TRBD1,TRBV7-7
CASSSQPGLAGGEQFF,TGTGCCAGCAGCTCACAACCGGGACTAGCGGGAGGAGAGCAGTTCTTC,-,TRBJ2-1,TRBD2,TRBV7-8
CASSPPSGSRAGANVLTF,TGTGCCAGCTCACCTCCTAGCGGGAGCAGGGCTGGGGCCAACGTCCTGACTTTC,-,TRBJ2-6,TRBD2,TRBV18
CASSLTSGGTSSTDTQYF,TGTGCCAGCAGTTTGACTAGCGGGGGGACTTCGTCCACAGATACGCAGTATTTT,-,TRBJ2-3,TRBD2,TRBV28
CASSSPEGARGGYTF,TGTGCCAGCAGTTCCCCCGAGGGGGCGCGGGGAGGCTACACCTTC,-,TRBJ1-2,TRBD1,TRBV28
CASKPGEGVGYTF,TGTGCCAGCAAGCCCGGGGAGGGAGTGGGCTACACCTTC,-,TRBJ1-2,-,TRBV2